This passage covers 25 T cell receptor beta chains from one sample sequenced in a study of blood T cell repertoires in COVID-19. TCRdb's table, derived via immunoSEQ multiplex PCR, lists solely in-frame clones and lacks some. Among a few hundred thousand clones listed, about 91% were seen once. The specimen sequenced was peripheral blood. All receptors come from a person between 18 and 35 years old with COVID-19, enrolled during active disease.

The J gene is TRBJ1-2, the V gene TRBV21-1; the DNA was not compared with TRBD1, the D call given in the table. TRBV21-1 is classified as a pseudogene. The length of the CDR3 is 16 residues. The CDR3 nucleotides are TGTGCCAGCCCGGGCAGGGAAAAGTTGGGGAAGTGTGGCTACACCTTC. Translated, it gives CASPGREKLGKCGYTF.

This chain connects TRBV25-1 to TRBJ2-5; TRBD2 matches at 7 bases. This CDR3 has 13 residues. The V segment lost 8 bases and the J segment 6 bases; nucleotides outside the gene matches: 9. CDR1 MGHDK and CDR2 SYGVNS come from the germline V gene. The CDR3 is CASRLGGKQTQYF. CDR3 bases: TGTGCCAGCCGGCTGGGGGGGAAGCAGACCCAGTACTTC.

J is TRBJ2-2 and V is TRBV7-2; 12 nucleotides align to TRBD2. CDR3 length: 19 amino acids. Germline V lookup: CDR1 SGHTA, CDR2 FQGNSA. V lost 2 bases, J lost 0 bases, and 7 bases stayed unmatched. CDR3 sequence: CASSLPGLAGLANTGELFF. The CDR3 DNA reads as TGTGCCAGCAGCTTACCGGGACTAGCGGGTCTGGCGAACACCGGGGAGCTGTTTTTT.

The chain links TRBV4-1 to TRBJ2-7, with D tentatively TRBD1 (6 bases). Trimming pared 0 bases from V and 0 bases from J, leaving 12 bases between. The length of the CDR3 is 16 residues. Germline V lookup: CDR1 MGHRA, CDR2 YSYEKL. In DNA, the CDR3 is TGCGCCAGCAGCCAAGATGGTTCAGGGGCCTCCTACGAGCAGTACTTC. Translation: CASSQDGSGASYEQYF.

The V call is TRBV11-2, the J call TRBJ1-1; TRBD1 might be the D (6 bases). This CDR3 has 13 amino acids. The V end was cut by 1 base, the J end by 8 bases, with 11 bases between. Germline CDR1 is SGHAT and CDR2 is FQNNGV. CDR3 coding DNA: TGTGCCAGCAGCTTAGTGGGGGCAGAGGAAGCTTTCTTT. Translating it yields CASSLVGAEEAFF.

CDR3 sequence: CASDSGSQPQHF. CDR3 nucleotide sequence: TGTGCCAGCGATTCGGGTAGCCAGCCCCAGCATTTT. V and J are TRBV28 and TRBJ1-5, with no clear D. This CDR3 region has 12 residues. The V end was cut by 8 bases, the J end by 7 bases, with 12 bases between. Looked up from germline, CDR1 is MDHEN and CDR2 is SYDVKM.

The table lists this clone with a count of one. Other DNA sequences in the sample encode the same CDR3. The rearrangement links TRBV5-1 to TRBJ2-1; 7 bases map to TRBD2. The CDR3 is made up of 15 amino acids. Germline V gene data show CDR1 as SGHRS and CDR2 as YFSETQ. Germline trimming cut 0 bases from V and 3 bases from J; bases unmatched to any gene: 3. In nucleotides, the CDR3 is TGCGCCAGCAGCTTGGGTAGCGGGTTCTACAATGAGCAGTTCTTC. Residues: CASSLGSGFYNEQFF. Full variable domain (missing parts from reference TRBV5-1 and TRBJ2-1): KAGVTQTPRYLIKTRGQQVTLSCSPISGHRSVSWYQQTPGQGLQFLFEYFSETQRNKGNFPGRFSGRQFSNSRSEMNVSTLELGDSALYLCASSLGSGFYNEQFFGPGTRLTVL.

The chain combines TRBV24-1 with TRBJ2-3; the match to TRBD2 covers 9 bases. V lost 0 bases, J lost 3 bases, and 9 bases stayed unmatched. The CDR3 is made up of 18 amino acids. Per germline, CDR1 KGHDR and CDR2 SFDVKD. CDR3: CATSDLSGTSKGTDTQYF. As DNA, the CDR3 is TGTGCCACCAGTGATTTGTCCGGGACTAGCAAAGGGACAGATACGCAGTATTTT.

This sequence joins TRBV5-4 and TRBJ2-1; 9 positions match TRBD2. The CDR3 runs 19 residues. Germline V lookup: CDR1 SGHNT, CDR2 YYREEE (reference sequence). V trimming: 4 bases; J trimming: 8 bases; junction bases outside the gene matches: 22. For the CDR3, the DNA is TGTGCCAGCAGCCTTCTCGGGGGGCGTTTAGGACTAGCGATTGATGAGCAGTTCTTC. It yields the protein CASSLLGGRLGLAIDEQFF.

The J gene is TRBJ2-3, the V gene TRBV10-3, with 10 bases that match TRBD2. The ends lost 6 bases at V and 2 bases at J; junction bases unmatched: 5. CDR1 is ENHRY and CDR2 is SYGVKD in the germline V gene. This CDR3 is built from 15 residues. In nucleotides, the CDR3 is TGTGCCATCAGCCGACTAGCGGGTGCCACAGATACGCAGTATTTT. Translated, it gives CAISRLAGATDTQYF.

This chain connects TRBV7-9 to TRBJ2-1; D is perhaps TRBD2 (6 bases). The V and J ends lost 2 bases and 9 bases respectively, with 20 bases between them. Germline CDR1 and CDR2: SEHNR and FQNEAQ (reference sequence). This CDR3 has 16 residues. CDR3 sequence reads: CASSLLGEVLDGEQFF. CDR3 DNA sequence: TGTGCCAGCAGCTTACTTGGGGAGGTTTTGGACGGTGAGCAGTTCTTC.

The rearrangement uses TRBV14 and TRBJ1-3, with TRBD1 as a possible D gene (6 bases). Germline V lookup: CDR1 SGHDN, CDR2 FVKESK. This CDR3 has 17 amino acids. V was cut by 4 bases and J by 2 bases, with 18 bases left in between. CDR3 bases: TGTGCCAGCAGCCTAAGGGGGGGCTTACGGGCTGGAAACACCATATATTTT. This gives the protein CASSLRGGLRAGNTIYF.

On this clone: The sample holds other DNA sequences that translate to the same CDR3. The rearrangement joins TRBV27 to TRBJ1-2; 7 bases agree with TRBD1. The CDR3 loop spans 13 amino acids. With V trimmed by 3 bases and J by 2 bases, 0 bases remained unmatched. Germline-derived CDR1 and CDR2 are MNHEY and SMNVEV (reference sequence). The CDR3 loop is CASSLTGNYGYTF. Written as DNA, the CDR3 is TGTGCCAGCAGTTTGACAGGGAACTATGGCTACACCTTC.

V and J are TRBV2 and TRBJ2-1; the match to TRBD1 covers 7 bases. The V segment lost 5 bases and the J segment 4 bases; nucleotides outside the gene matches: 11. Per germline, CDR1 SNHLY and CDR2 FYNNEI. The CDR3 loop spans 16 amino acids. The CDR3 is CASSIVRGGAYNEQFF. CDR3 nucleotide sequence: TGTGCCAGCAGTATCGTTCGAGGGGGCGCATACAATGAGCAGTTCTTC.

The genes are TRBV6-2 or TRBV6-3 and TRBJ2-7, with 7 bases aligning to TRBD2. The V and J ends lost 6 bases and 9 bases, in that order; junction bases with no gene match: 8. The germline V gene encodes CDR1 MNHEY and CDR2 SVGEGT. There are 12 residues in the CDR3. The CDR3 region is CASSRLATGQYF. The CDR3 nucleotides are TGTGCCAGCAGCCGACTAGCCACGGGGCAGTACTTC.

The V and J genes are TRBV25-1 and TRBJ1-5, with D uncertain. Deletions cut 2 bases from V and 1 base from J, with 9 bases between. The length of the CDR3 is 15 residues. Germline CDR1 and CDR2: MGHDK and SYGVNS. This CDR3 reads CASSEGRGSNQPQHF. DNA of the CDR3: TGTGCCAGCAGTGAAGGACGAGGGAGCAATCAGCCCCAGCATTTT.

The chain couples TRBV7-9 to TRBJ2-3; 9 bases map to TRBD1. V shed 5 bases, J shed 5 bases, and the junction held 8 bases outside the gene matches. The CDR3 is 15 amino acids. The V gene's germline CDR1 is SEHNR and CDR2 FQNEAQ (reference sequence). DNA of the CDR3: TGTGCCAGCAGCCAGGACAGGGGTACAGAAGATACGCAGTATTTT. It encodes CASSQDRGTEDTQYF.

CDR3 DNA sequence: TGTGCCAGCAACGACAGACAGGGAGGCAGCAATGAGCAGTTCTTC. This translates into CASNDRQGGSNEQFF. V is TRBV11-2 and J is TRBJ2-1; D possibly corresponds to TRBD1 (7 bases). V lost 7 bases and J lost 6, with 19 bases in between. CDR1 SGHAT and CDR2 FQNNGV come from the germline V gene. The CDR3 sequence is 15 residues long.

This rearrangement joins TRBV6-6 to TRBJ1-2; TRBD1 agrees at 9 bases. The CDR3 loop spans 15 amino acids. Unmatched junction bases numbered 11, after V lost 5 bases and J lost 7 bases. Germline V CDR1 and CDR2: MNHNY, SVGAGI (reference sequence). The chain's CDR3 is CASSETGGVLGGYTF. The CDR3 nucleotides are TGTGCCAGCAGTGAGACAGGGGGGGTCCTAGGTGGCTACACCTTC.

V and J are TRBV24-1 and TRBJ2-5; TRBD2 matches at 15 bases. There are 20 residues in the CDR3. Germline values: CDR1 KGHDR, CDR2 SFDVKD. Germline trimming cut 3 bases from V and 1 base from J; bases unmatched to any gene: 11. This chain's CDR3 is CATSDPPGLAGGPAQETQYF. CDR3 bases: TGTGCCACCAGTGATCCGCCGGGACTAGCGGGAGGACCGGCCCAAGAGACCCAGTACTTC.

The rearrangement joins TRBV2 to TRBJ2-7, with 7 bases aligning to TRBD1. This CDR3 is 14 amino acids long. The trim removed 6 bases at V and 2 bases at J, leaving 7 bases unmatched. Germline V CDR1 and CDR2: SNHLY, FYNNEI. The CDR3: CASSVDRATYEQYF. CDR3 bases: TGTGCCAGCAGCGTAGACAGGGCCACCTACGAGCAGTACTTC.

V gene TRBV5-1 combines with J gene TRBJ1-3; 8 bases are shared with TRBD1. The J call may be incorrect, as the DNA end agrees better with TRBJ2-2. The CDR3 runs 16 residues. Germline V gives CDR1 SGHRS, CDR2 YFSETQ. The CDR3 here is CASSFTGQGPAGELFF. For the CDR3, the DNA is TGCGCCAGCAGCTTCACCGGACAGGGTCCCGCCGGGGAGCTGTTTTTT.

This clone came up a few times. The chain combines TRBV5-1 with TRBJ2-2; TRBD1 might be the D (6 bases). Trimming removed 5 bases at V and 0 bases at J, with 11 bases between. The CDR3 has 15 amino acids. The V gene's germline CDR1 is SGHRS and CDR2 YFSETQ. CDR3 sequence: CASRPGTTNTGELFF. CDR3 coding DNA: TGCGCCAGCAGACCCGGGACAACGAACACCGGGGAGCTGTTTTTT.

This chain uses TRBV9 with TRBJ2-3; D perhaps matches TRBD2 (5 bases). Germline loops: CDR1 SGDLS, CDR2 YYNGEE. Trimming removed 4 bases from V and 1 base from J, with 19 bases in between. The CDR3 length is 17 residues. CDR3 protein: CASSSLWGSAGTDTQYF. The DNA for the CDR3 is TGTGCCAGCAGCTCCCTTTGGGGTAGCGCTGGCACAGATACGCAGTATTTT.

The table lists this clone with a count of one. The rearrangement uses TRBV28 and TRBJ1-6, with unresolved D. V was shortened by 4 bases and J by 2 bases, with 15 bases between the two germline ends. Germline V gene sequence: CDR1 MDHEN, CDR2 SYDVKM. The CDR3 has 17 residues. CDR3 in DNA: TGTGCCAGCAGTTCGGGAGTCTCGGGTGCCTATAATTCACCCCTCCACTTT. It encodes CASSSGVSGAYNSPLHF.